This T cell receptor beta chain was captured in a study of glioma-infiltrating T cells after dendritic cell vaccination. The immunoSEQ assay amplified TCRB CDR3 from up to 2 ug DNA. Measured with immunoSEQ multiplex PCR; TCRdb has only the in-frame clones, and not every one. The sample lists under 130,000 clones; around 89% were seen once. The time point here: after dendritic cell vaccination, including at tumor progression/relapse. Patients had residual fresh-frozen tumor tissue and more than two years of survival data. None of the glioblastoma patients had an isocitrate dehydrogenase mutation. On this clone: Relative to the germline gene, one junction end is altered; a read error may explain this. This sample includes further DNA sequences coding for the same CDR3.

This sequence originates from a human donor with glioblastoma. The sample here was blood, taken after dendritic cell vaccination.

This chain's CDR3 is CASKSGGRINSPLHF. In nucleotides, the CDR3 is TGTGCCAGTAAATCGGGAGGCAGGATTAATTCCCCCCTCCACTTT. The rearrangement joins TRBV19 to TRBJ1-6; D not resolved. The CDR3 loop spans 15 amino acids. CDR1 is LNHDA and CDR2 is SQIVND in the germline V gene (reference sequence).